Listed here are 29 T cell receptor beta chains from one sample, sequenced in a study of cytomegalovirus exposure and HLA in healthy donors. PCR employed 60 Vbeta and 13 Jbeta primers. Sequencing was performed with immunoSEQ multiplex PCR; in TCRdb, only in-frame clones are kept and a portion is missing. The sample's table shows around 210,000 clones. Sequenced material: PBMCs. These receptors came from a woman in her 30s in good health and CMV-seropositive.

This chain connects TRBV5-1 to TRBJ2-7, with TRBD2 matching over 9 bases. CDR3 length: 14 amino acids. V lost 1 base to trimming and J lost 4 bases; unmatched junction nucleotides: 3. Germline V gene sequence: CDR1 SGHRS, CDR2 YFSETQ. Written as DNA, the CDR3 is TGCGCCAGCAGCTTGTTAGCGGGAGATTACGAGCAGTACTTC. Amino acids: CASSLLAGDYEQYF.

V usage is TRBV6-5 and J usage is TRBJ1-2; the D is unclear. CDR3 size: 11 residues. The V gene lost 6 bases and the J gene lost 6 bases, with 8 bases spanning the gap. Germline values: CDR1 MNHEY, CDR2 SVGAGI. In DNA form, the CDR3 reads TGTGCCAGCAGAGCCCAGGATGGCTACACCTTC. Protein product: CASRAQDGYTF.

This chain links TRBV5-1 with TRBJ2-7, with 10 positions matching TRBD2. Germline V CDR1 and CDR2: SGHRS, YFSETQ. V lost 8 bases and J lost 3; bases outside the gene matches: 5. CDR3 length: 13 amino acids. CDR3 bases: TGCGCCAGTTCCCGACTAGCGGGCTACGAGCAGTACTTC. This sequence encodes CASSRLAGYEQYF.

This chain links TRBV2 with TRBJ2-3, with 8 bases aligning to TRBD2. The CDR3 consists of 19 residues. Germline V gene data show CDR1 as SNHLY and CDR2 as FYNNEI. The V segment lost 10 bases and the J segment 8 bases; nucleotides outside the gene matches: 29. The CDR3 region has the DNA TGTGCCACCTCGGGCGCGGGGGGTGCGAGGGCGATATCCAAAACTACGCAGTATTTT. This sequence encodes CATSGAGGARAISKTTQYF.

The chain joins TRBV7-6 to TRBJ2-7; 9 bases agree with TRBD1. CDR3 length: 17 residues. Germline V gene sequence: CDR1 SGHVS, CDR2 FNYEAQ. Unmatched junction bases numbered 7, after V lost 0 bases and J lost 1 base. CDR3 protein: CASSLASGTGRSYEQYF. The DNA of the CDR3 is TGTGCCAGCAGCTTAGCCTCCGGGACAGGGAGGTCCTACGAGCAGTACTTC.

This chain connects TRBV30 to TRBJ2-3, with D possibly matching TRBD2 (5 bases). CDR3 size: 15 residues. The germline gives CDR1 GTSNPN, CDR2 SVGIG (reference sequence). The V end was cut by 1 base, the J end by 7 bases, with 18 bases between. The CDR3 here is CAWSAIRGRVNTQYF. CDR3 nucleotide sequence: TGTGCCTGGAGTGCGATACGGGGTAGGGTGAATACGCAGTATTTT. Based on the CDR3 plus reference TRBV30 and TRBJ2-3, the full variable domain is SQTIHQWPATLVQPVGSPLSLECTVEGTSNPNLYWYRQAAGRGLQLLFYSVGIGQISSEVPQNLSASRPQDRQFILSSKKLLLSDSGFYLCAWSAIRGRVNTQYFGPGTRLTVL.

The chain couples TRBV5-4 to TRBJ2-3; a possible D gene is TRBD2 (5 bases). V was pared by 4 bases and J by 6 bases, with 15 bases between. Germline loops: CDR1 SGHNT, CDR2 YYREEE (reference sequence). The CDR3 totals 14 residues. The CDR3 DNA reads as TGTGCCAGCAGCCCGGCCGAAGGCGGGGATACGCAGTATTTT. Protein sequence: CASSPAEGGDTQYF.

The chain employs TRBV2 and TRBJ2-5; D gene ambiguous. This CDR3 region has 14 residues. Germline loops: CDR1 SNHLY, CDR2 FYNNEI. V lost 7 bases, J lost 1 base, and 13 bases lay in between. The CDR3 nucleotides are TGTGCCAGCACCCCGAACGCTATCCAAGAGACCCAGTACTTC. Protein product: CASTPNAIQETQYF.

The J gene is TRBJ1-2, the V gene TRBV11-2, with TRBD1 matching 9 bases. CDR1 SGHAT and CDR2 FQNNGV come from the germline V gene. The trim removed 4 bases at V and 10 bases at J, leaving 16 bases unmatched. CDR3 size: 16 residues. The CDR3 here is CASSSIRDRVSLLYTF. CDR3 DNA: TGTGCCAGCAGCTCTATCCGGGACAGGGTATCCCTCCTCTACACCTTC. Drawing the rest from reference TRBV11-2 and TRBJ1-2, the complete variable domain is EAGVAQSPRYKIIEKRQSVAFWCNPISGHATLYWYQQILGQGPKLLIQFQNNGVVDDSQLPKDRFSAERLKGVDSTLKIQPAKLEDSAVYLCASSSIRDRVSLLYTFGSGTRLTVV.

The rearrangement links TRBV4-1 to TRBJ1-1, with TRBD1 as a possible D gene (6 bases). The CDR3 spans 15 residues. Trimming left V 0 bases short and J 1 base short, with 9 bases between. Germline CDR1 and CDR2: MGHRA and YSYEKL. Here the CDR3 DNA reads TGCGCCAGCAGCCAAGAACAGGGCAGGAACACTGAAGCTTTCTTT. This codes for CASSQEQGRNTEAFF.

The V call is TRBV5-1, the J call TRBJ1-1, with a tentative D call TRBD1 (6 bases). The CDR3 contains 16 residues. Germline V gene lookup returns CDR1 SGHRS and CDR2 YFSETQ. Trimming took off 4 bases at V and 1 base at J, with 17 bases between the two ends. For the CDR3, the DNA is TGCGCCAGCAGCCCTCCGGGACAAAGTAAGAACACTGAAGCTTTCTTT. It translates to CASSPPGQSKNTEAFF.

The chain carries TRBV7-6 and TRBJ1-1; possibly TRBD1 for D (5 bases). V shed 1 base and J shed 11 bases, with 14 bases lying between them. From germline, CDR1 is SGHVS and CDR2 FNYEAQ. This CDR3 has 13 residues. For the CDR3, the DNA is TGTGCCAGCAGCTTAGGGGGGAGGGCTGCGGCTTTCTTT. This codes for CASSLGGRAAAFF.

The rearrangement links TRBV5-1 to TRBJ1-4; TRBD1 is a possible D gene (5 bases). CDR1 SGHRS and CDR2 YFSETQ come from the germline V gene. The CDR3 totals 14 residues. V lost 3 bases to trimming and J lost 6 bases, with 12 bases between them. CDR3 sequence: CASSSGRGDEKLFF. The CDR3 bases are TGCGCCAGCAGCTCGGGGCGCGGGGATGAAAAACTGTTTTTT.

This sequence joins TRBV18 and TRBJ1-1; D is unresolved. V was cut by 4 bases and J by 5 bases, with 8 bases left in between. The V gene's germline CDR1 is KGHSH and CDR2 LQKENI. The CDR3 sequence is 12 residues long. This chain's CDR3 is CASSRQETEAFF. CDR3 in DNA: TGTGCCAGCTCACGACAAGAGACTGAAGCTTTCTTT.

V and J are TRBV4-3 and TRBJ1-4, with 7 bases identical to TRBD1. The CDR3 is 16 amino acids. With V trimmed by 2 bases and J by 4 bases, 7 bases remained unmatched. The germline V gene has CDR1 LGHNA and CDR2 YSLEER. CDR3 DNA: TGCGCCAGCAGCCAACTCGGGACAGCTATTAATGAAAAACTGTTTTTT. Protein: CASSQLGTAINEKLFF.

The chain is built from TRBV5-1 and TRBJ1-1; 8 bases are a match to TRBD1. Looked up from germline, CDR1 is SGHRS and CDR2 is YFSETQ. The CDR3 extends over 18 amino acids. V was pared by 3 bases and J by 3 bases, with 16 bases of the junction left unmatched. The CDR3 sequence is CASSSPGRGQVGDTEAFF. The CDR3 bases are TGCGCCAGCAGCTCTCCGGGCAGGGGGCAAGTTGGAGACACTGAAGCTTTCTTT.

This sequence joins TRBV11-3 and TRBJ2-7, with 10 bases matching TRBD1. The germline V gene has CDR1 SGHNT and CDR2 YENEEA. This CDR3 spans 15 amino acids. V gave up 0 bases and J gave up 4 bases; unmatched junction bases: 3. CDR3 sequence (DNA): TGTGCCAGCAGCTTAGATGGGACAGGGGTTTACGAGCAGTACTTC. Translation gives CASSLDGTGVYEQYF.

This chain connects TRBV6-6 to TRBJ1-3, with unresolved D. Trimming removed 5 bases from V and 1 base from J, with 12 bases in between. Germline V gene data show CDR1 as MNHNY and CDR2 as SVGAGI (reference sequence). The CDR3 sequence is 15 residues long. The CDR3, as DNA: TGTGCCAGCAGTCCACGGTCACTATCTGGAAACACCATATATTTT. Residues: CASSPRSLSGNTIYF.

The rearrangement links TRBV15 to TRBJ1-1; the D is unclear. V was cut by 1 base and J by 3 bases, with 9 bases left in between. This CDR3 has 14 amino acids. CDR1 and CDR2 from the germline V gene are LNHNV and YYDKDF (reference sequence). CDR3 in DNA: TGTGCCACCAGCAGAGTAGGAGATGACACTGAAGCTTTCTTT. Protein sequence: CATSRVGDDTEAFF. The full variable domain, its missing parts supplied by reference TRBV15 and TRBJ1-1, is DAMVIQNPRYQVTQFGKPVTLSCSQTLNHNVMYWYQQKSSQAPKLLFHYYDKDFNNEADTPDNFQSRRPNTSFCFLDIRSPGLGDTAMYLCATSRVGDDTEAFFGQGTRLTVV.

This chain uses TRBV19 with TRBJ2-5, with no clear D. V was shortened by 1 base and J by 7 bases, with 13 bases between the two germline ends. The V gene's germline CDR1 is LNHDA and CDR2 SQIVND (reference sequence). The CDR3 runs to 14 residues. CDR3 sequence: CASSIGRIRGTQYF. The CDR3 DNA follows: TGTGCCAGTAGTATAGGCCGGATACGCGGGACCCAGTACTTC.

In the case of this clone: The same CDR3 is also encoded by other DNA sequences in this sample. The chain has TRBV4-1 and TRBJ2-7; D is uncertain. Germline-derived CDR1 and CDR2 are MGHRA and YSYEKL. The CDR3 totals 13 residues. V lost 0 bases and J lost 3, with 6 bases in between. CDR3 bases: TGCGCCAGCAGCCAAGAGGCAGGCTACGAGCAGTACTTC. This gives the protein CASSQEAGYEQYF.

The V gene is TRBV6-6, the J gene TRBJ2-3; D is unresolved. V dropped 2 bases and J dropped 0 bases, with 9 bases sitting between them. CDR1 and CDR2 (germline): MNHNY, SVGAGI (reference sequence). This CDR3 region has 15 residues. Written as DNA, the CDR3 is TGTGCCAGCAGTTACAAACTAACCAGCACAGATACGCAGTATTTT. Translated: CASSYKLTSTDTQYF.

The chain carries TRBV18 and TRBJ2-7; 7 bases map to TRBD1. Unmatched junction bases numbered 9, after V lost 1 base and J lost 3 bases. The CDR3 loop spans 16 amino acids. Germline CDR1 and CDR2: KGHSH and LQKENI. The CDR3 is CASSPRVLQGSYEQYF. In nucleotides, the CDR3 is TGTGCCAGCTCACCACGTGTCTTACAGGGGAGCTACGAGCAGTACTTC.

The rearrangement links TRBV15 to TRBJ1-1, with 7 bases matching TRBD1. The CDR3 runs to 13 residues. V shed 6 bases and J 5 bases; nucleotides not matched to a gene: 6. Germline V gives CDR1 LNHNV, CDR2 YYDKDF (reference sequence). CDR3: CATSSRQGTEAFF. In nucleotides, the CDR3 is TGTGCCACCAGTAGCAGACAGGGAACTGAAGCTTTCTTT.

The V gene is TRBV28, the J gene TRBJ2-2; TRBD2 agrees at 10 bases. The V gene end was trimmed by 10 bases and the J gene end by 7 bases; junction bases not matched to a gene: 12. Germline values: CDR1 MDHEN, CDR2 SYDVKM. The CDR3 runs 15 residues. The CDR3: CATSSSGSSYGELFF. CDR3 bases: TGTGCCACCTCGTCTAGCGGGAGCTCGTACGGGGAGCTGTTTTTT.

CDR3 loop: CATRTSGSINEQFF. Here the CDR3 DNA reads TGTGCCACCCGAACTAGCGGGAGTATCAATGAGCAGTTCTTC. This sequence joins TRBV10-3 and TRBJ2-1; 11 nucleotides match TRBD2. The CDR3 loop spans 14 amino acids. Germline lookup yields CDR1 ENHRY and CDR2 SYGVKD. Unmatched junction bases numbered 8, after V lost 10 bases and J lost 6 bases.

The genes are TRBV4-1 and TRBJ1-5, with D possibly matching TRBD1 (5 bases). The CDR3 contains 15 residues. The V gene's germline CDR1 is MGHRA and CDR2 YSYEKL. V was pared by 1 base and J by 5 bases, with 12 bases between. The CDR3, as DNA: TGCGCCAGCAGCCAAGGATTTTCAGGGTATCAGCCCCAGCATTTT. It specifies CASSQGFSGYQPQHF.

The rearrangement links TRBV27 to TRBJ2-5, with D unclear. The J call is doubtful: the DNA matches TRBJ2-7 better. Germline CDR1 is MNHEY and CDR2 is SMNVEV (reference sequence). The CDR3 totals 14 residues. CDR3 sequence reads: CASSLSTVSYEQYF. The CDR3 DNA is TGTGCCAGCAGTTTATCCACAGTCTCCTACGAGCAGTACTTC.

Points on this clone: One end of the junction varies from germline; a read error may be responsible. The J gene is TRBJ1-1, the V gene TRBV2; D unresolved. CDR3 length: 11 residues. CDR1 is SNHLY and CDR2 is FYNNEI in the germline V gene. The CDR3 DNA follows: TGTGCCAGCAGTGAAGCCCGCGTGCCCACCTTT. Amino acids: CASSEARVPTF.